This T cell receptor beta chain comes out of a study of blood T cell repertoires in COVID-19. Study-wide background: Sites across the United States, Italy and Spain contributed samples from acute and convalescent COVID-19.

Under the authors' procedure: Nucleated cell counts were estimated from reference gene primer amplification. Profiled with immunoSEQ multiplex PCR; TCRdb holds only in-frame clones, not every one. The V and J calls and clone size are taken from that table; D and trimming were inferred from the DNA. The table has more than 300,000 clones, around 87% seen once. CDR1 is MNHEY and CDR2 is SVGEGT in the germline V gene. This CDR3 region has 20 residues. V was clipped by 2 bases and J by 0 bases; unmatched bases: 10. The rearrangement joins TRBV6-2 or TRBV6-3 to TRBJ2-1; 13 nucleotides agree with TRBD2. This TCR was recovered from a woman under 40 with COVID-19, enrolled during active disease. The source material was peripheral blood. CDR3 in amino acids: CASSYPGTSGTYSSYNEQFF. For the CDR3, the DNA is TGTGCCAGCAGTTACCCAGGGACTAGCGGGACATACAGCTCCTACAATGAGCAGTTCTTC.